The 26 T cell receptor beta chains reported below all come from one sample, sequenced in a study of blood T cell repertoires in COVID-19 (dated by TCRdb to 2020 to 2021). The method was the immunoSEQ multiplex PCR assay. This immuneACCESS table, as held by TCRdb, lists in-frame sequences with V and J called but not all clones. Of the missing ones, under half trace to an unresolved V gene in checked studies; the others have no known cause. The sample includes 250,000 to 300,000 clones, with about 90% observed a single time. The leading ten clones occupy more than 1% of the sample. The material sequenced was PBMCs or T cells enriched from blood (not recorded which). These TCRs come from a human donor in a cohort exposed to, infected with or recovered from COVID-19 (not recorded which). The donor label of this sample is uncertain.

The V call is TRBV7-9, the J call TRBJ2-7; 10 bases agree with TRBD1. The junction had 9 bases not matched to a gene; V was cut back by 5 bases and J by 2 bases. The V gene's germline CDR1 is SEHNR and CDR2 FQNEAQ (reference sequence). The CDR3 totals 16 residues. For the CDR3, the DNA is TGTGCCAGCAGCCGGAACCGGGGGACAGGGGCCTACGAGCAGTACTTC. It specifies CASSRNRGTGAYEQYF.

This chain links TRBV12-2 with TRBJ1-5; the listed D gene, TRBD1, was not tested against the DNA. TRBV12-2 represents a pseudogene. This CDR3 is 15 amino acids long. The CDR3 DNA reads TGTGCAAGTCGCTTAGCGCAAACAGTAGGTCAGCCCCAGCATTTT. Translation: CASRLAQTVGQPQHF.

The V call is TRBV27, the J call TRBJ2-3; 8 bases align to TRBD2. CDR3 length: 16 amino acids. V dropped 3 bases and J dropped 2; count of bases not matched to a gene: 7. Germline assignment: CDR1 MNHEY and CDR2 SMNVEV (reference sequence). The CDR3 protein is CASSFLGTRYTDTQYF. The CDR3 nucleotides read TGTGCCAGCAGTTTTCTTGGGACTAGATACACAGATACGCAGTATTTT.

The chain couples TRBV2 to TRBJ2-1; 9 nucleotides match TRBD2. CDR3 length equals 15 residues. V lost 3 bases and J lost 6; bases outside the gene matches: 6. The germline CDR1 and CDR2 sequences are SNHLY and FYNNEI. This CDR3 reads CASSESGGPINEQFF. Here the CDR3 DNA reads TGTGCCAGCAGTGAGAGCGGGGGGCCGATCAATGAGCAGTTCTTC.

The chain combines TRBV6-5 with TRBJ2-7, with 7 bases matching TRBD1. The V gene's germline CDR1 is MNHEY and CDR2 SVGAGI. The CDR3 is 14 residues long. After removal of 5 bases from V and 5 bases from J, the junction contained 9 bases not matched to a gene. CDR3 residues: CASSPYDRDDEQYF. CDR3 nucleotide sequence: TGTGCCAGCAGTCCATACGACAGGGACGACGAGCAGTACTTC.

This clone has more than one count but fewer than ten. This chain links TRBV7-2 with TRBJ2-5, with 8 bases that match TRBD1. The length of the CDR3 is 15 residues. Germline V gene data show CDR1 as SGHTA and CDR2 as FQGNSA. V lost 1 base and J lost 5; bases outside the gene matches: 6. The CDR3 loop reads CASSLGQGIGETQYF. CDR3 DNA sequence: TGTGCCAGCAGCTTAGGACAGGGGATCGGGGAGACCCAGTACTTC.

Only one count was recorded for this clone. The J gene is TRBJ2-2, the V gene TRBV9, with 7 nucleotides matching TRBD2. Trimming took 4 bases from V and 1 from J; bases not matched to a gene: 10. CDR3 length: 17 residues. Germline V gene lookup returns CDR1 SGDLS and CDR2 YYNGEE. The DNA for the CDR3 is TGTGCCAGCAGCCCTAGGGGCGGGGGATTGAACACCGGGGAGCTGTTTTTT. It is translated as CASSPRGGGLNTGELFF.

The chain couples TRBV6-2 or TRBV6-3 to TRBJ1-6; no reliable D call. The V and J ends lost 5 bases and 8 bases respectively, with 4 bases between them. CDR1 and CDR2 (germline): MNHEY, SVGEGT. This CDR3 has 11 amino acids. Written as DNA, the CDR3 is TGTGCCAGCAGTACAGATTCACCCCTCCACTTT. It is translated as CASSTDSPLHF.

The rearrangement links TRBV27 to TRBJ2-2; no clear D. Trimming left V 7 bases short and J 1 base short, with 7 bases between. The CDR3 extends over 13 amino acids. Germline V lookup: CDR1 MNHEY, CDR2 SMNVEV (reference sequence). The CDR3 is CASNPGNTGELFF. CDR3 sequence (DNA): TGTGCCAGCAACCCGGGGAACACCGGGGAGCTGTTTTTT.

Here the CDR3 reads CASLPPGQGTDTQYF. The CDR3 region has the DNA TGTGCCAGCCTACCCCCGGGACAGGGAACAGATACGCAGTATTTT. This rearrangement joins TRBV19 to TRBJ2-3; 9 bases match TRBD1. CDR3 size: 15 residues. J was trimmed by 3 bases and V by 9 bases; bases with no gene match: 10. Germline loops: CDR1 LNHDA, CDR2 SQIVND (reference sequence). The whole variable domain, filled in from reference TRBV19 and TRBJ2-3, reads DGGITQSPKYLFRKEGQNVTLSCEQNLNHDAMYWYRQDPGQGLRLIYYSQIVNDFQKGDIAEGYSVSREKKESFPLTVTSAQKNPTAFYLCASLPPGQGTDTQYFGPGTRLTVL.

The genes are TRBV14 and TRBJ1-6; 10 bases agree with TRBD1. J lost 8 bases, V lost 7 bases, and 2 bases had no gene match. CDR1 is SGHDN, CDR2 FVKESK, per germline. This CDR3 spans 13 amino acids. CDR3 in DNA: TGTGCCAGCAACGGACAGGGGGATTCACCCCTCCACTTT. Translating gives CASNGQGDSPLHF.

The CDR3: CSVGQANEKLFF. The CDR3 nucleotides read TGCAGCGTTGGTCAGGCTAATGAAAAACTGTTTTTT. The V gene is TRBV29-1, the J gene TRBJ1-4; D is ambiguous. Trimming removed 4 bases from V and 3 bases from J, with 6 bases in between. The CDR3 contains 12 residues. Germline CDR1 is SQVTM and CDR2 is ANQGSEA.

This chain's CDR3 is CASTNQNEAFF. CDR3 bases: TGTGCCAGCACCAACCAGAATGAAGCTTTCTTT. This chain links TRBV7-9 with TRBJ1-1; no reliable D call. This CDR3 has 11 residues. With 7 bases removed from V and 7 bases from J, the gap between germline ends came to 10 bases. CDR1 and CDR2 (germline): SEHNR, FQNEAQ (reference sequence).

This rearrangement joins TRBV19 to TRBJ1-5; D may be TRBD1 (6 bases). V gave up 5 bases and J gave up 13 bases, with 15 bases separating them. Germline V gene data show CDR1 as LNHDA and CDR2 as SQIVND (reference sequence). CDR3 length: 12 amino acids. The DNA of the CDR3 is TGTGCCAGTAGTCTGACGACAGGTTATCAGCATTTT. Translating gives CASSLTTGYQHF. The variable domain in full, with the rest retrieved from reference TRBV19 and TRBJ1-5, is DGGITQSPKYLFRKEGQNVTLSCEQNLNHDAMYWYRQDPGQGLRLIYYSQIVNDFQKGDIAEGYSVSREKKESFPLTVTSAQKNPTAFYLCASSLTTGYQHFGDGTRLSIL.

In DNA, the CDR3 is TGTGCCAGCAGGGTCTTTTCCGGCGAGCAGTACTTC. It is translated as CASRVFSGEQYF. The chain links TRBV6-5 to TRBJ2-7; unclear D gene. The germline CDR1 and CDR2 sequences are MNHEY and SVGAGI. This CDR3 comprises 12 residues. V lost 6 bases and J 6 bases, leaving 12 bases between the germline ends.

V gene TRBV5-1 combines with J gene TRBJ2-2; D not resolved. The CDR3 has 15 residues. Trimming left V 1 base short and J 0 bases short, with 7 bases between. Germline V gives CDR1 SGHRS, CDR2 YFSETQ. CDR3 residues: CASSLPVTNTGELFF. The CDR3 coding sequence is TGCGCCAGCAGCTTGCCAGTTACGAACACCGGGGAGCTGTTTTTT.

The chain has TRBV7-2 and TRBJ2-2; D possibly corresponds to TRBD1 (6 bases). The CDR3 contains 15 residues. Trimming shortened V by 5 bases and J by 1 base, and 11 bases separated the two germline ends. From germline, CDR1 is SGHTA and CDR2 FQGNSA. In DNA, the CDR3 is TGTGCCAGCAGCCTGGACAGACTGAACACCGGGGAGCTGTTTTTT. This encodes CASSLDRLNTGELFF.

This chain links TRBV18 with TRBJ1-3; tentative D call: TRBD1 (5 bases). The CDR3 loop spans 14 amino acids. The germline CDR1 and CDR2 sequences are KGHSH and LQKENI. Trimming took 6 bases from V and 0 from J, leaving 9 bases between them. CDR3: CASSGADSGNTIYF. The CDR3 DNA follows: TGTGCCAGCTCTGGGGCGGACTCTGGAAACACCATATATTTT.

The chain links TRBV4-3 to TRBJ2-5; 7 bases are a match to TRBD2. The V segment lost 2 bases and the J segment 5 bases; nucleotides outside the gene matches: 5. Germline values: CDR1 LGHNA, CDR2 YSLEER. The CDR3 runs 14 residues. The CDR3: CASSQTGGGETQYF. The CDR3 DNA is TGCGCCAGCAGCCAAACGGGGGGAGGGGAGACCCAGTACTTC.

This chain connects TRBV19 to TRBJ1-2; tentative D call: TRBD1 (5 bases). This CDR3 comprises 13 residues. V shed 0 bases and J shed 4 bases, with 6 bases lying between them. CDR1 and CDR2 from the germline V gene are LNHDA and SQIVND (reference sequence). The DNA for the CDR3 is TGTGCCAGTAGTATAGATCAGGGCTATGGCTACACCTTC. Amino acid sequence: CASSIDQGYGYTF.

This clone was seen a single time. The J gene is TRBJ2-5, the V gene TRBV13; TRBD1 is a possible D gene (6 bases). The CDR3 is 16 amino acids. Per germline, CDR1 PRHDT and CDR2 FYEKMQ (reference sequence). Trimming pared 0 bases from V and 4 bases from J, leaving 15 bases between. DNA for the CDR3: TGTGCCAGCAGCTTAGGTAAAGGGGGAAAACGAGAGACCCAGTACTTC. Residues: CASSLGKGGKRETQYF.

The chain has TRBV5-1 and TRBJ2-7; 9 positions agree with TRBD1. The CDR3 sequence is 14 residues long. The J segment lost 3 bases and the V segment lost 3 bases, leaving 4 bases of the junction unmatched. The V gene's germline CDR1 is SGHRS and CDR2 YFSETQ. The CDR3 DNA is TGCGCCAGCAGCTCAACGGGACAGGGCTACGAGCAGTACTTC. It yields the protein CASSSTGQGYEQYF.

This clone showed up just once. The chain combines TRBV7-2 with TRBJ2-3; TRBD2 matches at 8 bases. The germline V gene encodes CDR1 SGHTA and CDR2 FQGNSA. The ends lost 10 bases at V and 8 bases at J; junction bases unmatched: 14. The CDR3 covers 14 residues. CDR3 bases: TGTGCCACCAAGAATGGCGGGGGGCTGCGTACGCAGTATTTT. Protein product: CATKNGGGLRTQYF. The full variable domain, with the rest looked up from reference TRBV7-2 and TRBJ2-3, is GAGVSQSPSNKVTEKGKDVELRCDPISGHTALYWYRQSLGQGLEFLIYFQGNSAPDKSGLPSDRFSAERTGGSVSTLTIQRTQQEDSAVYLCATKNGGGLRTQYFGPGTRLTVL.

The CDR3: CASSFGTEEKLFF. CDR3 coding DNA: TGTGCCAGCAGCTTCGGGACAGAAGAAAAACTGTTTTTT. J is TRBJ1-4 and V is TRBV7-2; 7 bases match TRBD1. The CDR3 is 13 residues long. Germline V CDR1 and CDR2: SGHTA, FQGNSA. V was clipped by 3 bases and J by 8 bases; unmatched bases: 3.

A few counts support this clone. J is TRBJ2-5 and V is TRBV7-9, with D unresolved. The V gene's germline CDR1 is SEHNR and CDR2 FQNEAQ (reference sequence). Trimming stripped 0 bases from V and 1 base from J, with 15 bases between. The CDR3 runs to 17 residues. This CDR3 reads CASSLAPHDNLQETQYF. The CDR3 DNA is TGTGCCAGCAGCTTAGCCCCTCATGACAACCTCCAAGAGACCCAGTACTTC. The complete variable domain, with remaining parts taken from reference TRBV7-9 and TRBJ2-5, reads DTGVSQNPRHKITKRGQNVTFRCDPISEHNRLYWYRQTLGQGPEFLTYFQNEAQLEKSRLLSDRFSAERPKGSFSTLEIQRTEQGDSAMYLCASSLAPHDNLQETQYFGPGTRLLVL.

This chain joins TRBV5-1 and TRBJ2-5, with 9 nucleotides matching TRBD1. V was clipped by 4 bases and J by 4 bases; unmatched bases: 8. The CDR3 length is 15 residues. Germline CDR1 reads SGHRS; CDR2 reads YFSETQ. CDR3 coding DNA: TGCGCCAGCAGCACCCGGACAGGGGCAGGAGAGACCCAGTACTTC. It encodes CASSTRTGAGETQYF.